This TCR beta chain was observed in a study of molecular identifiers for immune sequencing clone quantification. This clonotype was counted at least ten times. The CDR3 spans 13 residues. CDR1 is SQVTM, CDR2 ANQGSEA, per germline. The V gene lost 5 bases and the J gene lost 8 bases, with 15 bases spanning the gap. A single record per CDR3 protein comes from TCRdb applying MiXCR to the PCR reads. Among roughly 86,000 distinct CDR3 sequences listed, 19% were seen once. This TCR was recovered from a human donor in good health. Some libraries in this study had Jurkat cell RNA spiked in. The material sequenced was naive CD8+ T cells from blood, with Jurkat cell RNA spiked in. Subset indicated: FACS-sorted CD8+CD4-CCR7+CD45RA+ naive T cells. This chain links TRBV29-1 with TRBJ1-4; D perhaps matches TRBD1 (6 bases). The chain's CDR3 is CSVTRGIGEKLFF. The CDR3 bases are TGCAGCGTTACCAGGGGTATTGGCGAAAAACTGTTTTTT.